This T cell receptor (beta chain) came from a study of blood T cell repertoires in COVID-19. The germline gives CDR1 MNHEY, CDR2 SMNVEV (reference sequence). The CDR3 runs to 14 residues. Trimming removed 6 bases at V and 5 bases at J, with 16 bases between. Only in-frame clones appear in the TCRdb table, and some are missing; sequencing was by immunoSEQ multiplex PCR. Of under 400,000 clones in the sample, approximately 89% are singletons; the top ten hold roughly 4%. Material for sequencing was peripheral blood. This sequence joins TRBV27 and TRBJ1-2; a possible D gene is TRBD1 (6 bases). This clonotype was sampled from a woman aged 60-75 years with COVID-19, enrolled during active disease. The CDR3 DNA reads as TGTGCCAGCAGATACTTAGGGGGGGGTTATGGCTACACCTTC. The encoded protein is CASRYLGGGYGYTF.